A selection of T cell receptor beta chains follows, all from one sample in a study of identical twins. Via MiXCR, TCRdb re-called the 5' RACE reads, giving one row per CDR3 protein. The sample shows 200,000 to 250,000 distinct CDR3 sequences, more than 9% of them seen only once. Material for sequencing was memory T cells sorted from blood. The receptor set was obtained from a man aged 45-65 years in good health. Each CDR3 is given with its conserved first and last residue. Each record gives: J gene, D gene, clone size, V gene, CDR3 DNA, CDR3 protein. D genes are given only for firm matches. For some rows the clone size is stated as once, few or many, or as a class when expanded; others skip it.

>TRBJ2-7|TRBD1|many|TRBV28
TGTGCCACTTCGAGACAGGGGATTAACTACGAGCAGTACTTC
CATSRQGINYEQYF
>TRBJ1-1|TRBD1|few|TRBV30
TGTGCCTGGAGCGAGGGACAGGCGAACACTGAAGCTTTCTTT
CAWSEGQANTEAFF
>TRBJ1-1|NA|NA|TRBV7-9
TGTGCCAGCAGCTTAGTTTCAGGGGTGACTGAAGCTTTCTTT
CASSLVSGVTEAFF
>TRBJ1-2|NA|few|TRBV6-2/TRBV6-3
TGTGCCAGCAGTGGGGTCGCGTTACGACAGCAATATGGCTACACCTTC
CASSGVALRQQYGYTF
>TRBJ2-3|TRBD1|NA|TRBV7-9
TGTGCCAGCACCGGGACAGGGGTTACAGATACGCAGTATTTT
CASTGTGVTDTQYF
>TRBJ2-1|NA|many|TRBV7-2
TGTGCCAGCAGCCCGGGGCCTAAAAGGGGGCAGTTCTTC
CASSPGPKRGQFF
>TRBJ1-5|NA|few|TRBV27
TGTGCCAGCAGTTTAACGATTGATAGCAATCAGCCCCAGCATTTT
CASSLTIDSNQPQHF
>TRBJ1-1|TRBD1|NA|TRBV10-3
TGTGCCGGGGACAGGGGGGGTAATCCGTTAATGAACACTGAAGCTTTCTTT
CAGDRGGNPLMNTEAFF
>TRBJ1-5|TRBD1|NA|TRBV20-1
TGCAGTGCTAGAGTCCGCAGGGGGGAACATCAGCCCCAGCATTTT
CSARVRRGEHQPQHF
>TRBJ1-5|NA|NA|TRBV6-2/TRBV6-3
TGTGCCAGCAGTTATGTGCGTTATCAGCCCCAGCATTTT
CASSYVRYQPQHF
>TRBJ1-2|NA|few|TRBV3-1
TGTGCCAGCAGCCAAGATGGAGGGGTCGGCTACACCTTC
CASSQDGGVGYTF
>TRBJ1-1|TRBD1|NA|TRBV27
TGTGCCAGCAGAGTGACAGGGAGTTATACTGAAGCTTTCTTT
CASRVTGSYTEAFF
>TRBJ2-2|NA|NA|TRBV5-1
TGCGCCAGCAGCTTGCGGGGGACAGTTAACACCGGGGAGCTGTTTTTT
CASSLRGTVNTGELFF